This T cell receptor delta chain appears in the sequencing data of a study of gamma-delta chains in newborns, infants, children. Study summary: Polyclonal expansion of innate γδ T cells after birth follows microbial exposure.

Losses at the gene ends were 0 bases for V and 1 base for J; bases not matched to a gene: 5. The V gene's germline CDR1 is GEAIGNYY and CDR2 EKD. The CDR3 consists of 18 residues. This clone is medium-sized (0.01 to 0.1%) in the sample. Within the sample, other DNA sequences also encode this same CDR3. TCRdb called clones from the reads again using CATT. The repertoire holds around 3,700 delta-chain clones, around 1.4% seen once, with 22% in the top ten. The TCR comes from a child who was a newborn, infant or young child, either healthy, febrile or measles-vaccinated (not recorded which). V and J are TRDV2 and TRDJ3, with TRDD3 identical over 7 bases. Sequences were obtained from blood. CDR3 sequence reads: CACDTASGGSWDTRQMFF. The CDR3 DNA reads TGTGCCTGTGACACCGCGAGTGGGGGATCCTGGGACACCCGACAGATGTTTTTC.